These 24 T cell receptor beta chains were all obtained from the same sample, sequenced in a study of T cell responses to AZD1222 COVID-19 vaccine (dated by TCRdb to the early 2020s). This specimen's time point label, interpreted: baseline before first vaccination. Library generation was performed with the immunoSEQ multiplex PCR assay. In TCRdb, the immuneACCESS table is reduced to in-frame sequences with V and J assigned. These tables do not hold every clone; where another copy was compared, an unresolved V gene accounts for under half, and the others remain unexplained. This sample gives more than 85,000 clones in total; roughly 86% of them show up just once. Of the sample, 4% to 6% falls within the top ten clones. Sequencing was performed on peripheral blood, taken on day 0 of AZD1222 vaccination. The receptors here all came from an adult in good health.

This rearrangement joins TRBV18 to TRBJ2-7, with D possibly matching TRBD2 (6 bases). Germline CDR1 is KGHSH and CDR2 is LQKENI. V shed 3 bases and J shed 3 bases, with 15 bases lying between them. The CDR3 has 15 residues. The CDR3 bases are TGTGCCAGCTCACCTCCTGGGGAGGCCTTCTACGAGCAGTACTTC. Its protein product is CASSPPGEAFYEQYF.

V is TRBV5-6 and J is TRBJ1-1; 9 positions match TRBD1. Germline CDR1 reads SGHDT; CDR2 reads YYEEEE. The CDR3 runs to 16 residues. The V gene end was trimmed by 4 bases and the J gene end by 0 bases; junction bases not matched to a gene: 7. In DNA, the CDR3 is TGTGCCAGCAGCCTCCGGACAGGGGTAATGAACACTGAAGCTTTCTTT. Amino acid sequence: CASSLRTGVMNTEAFF.

V is TRBV3-1 (or the pseudogene TRBV3-2) and J is TRBJ2-4; TRBD1 is a possible D gene (5 bases). V lost 2 bases to trimming and J lost 5 bases, with 10 bases between them. Germline loops: CDR1 LGHDT, CDR2 YNNKEL (reference sequence). There are 14 residues in the CDR3. This CDR3 reads CASSQTGVENIQYF. The DNA for the CDR3 is TGTGCCAGCAGCCAAACAGGCGTCGAAAACATTCAGTACTTC.

This sequence joins TRBV2 and TRBJ1-2; possibly TRBD1 for D (6 bases). Trimming pared 4 bases from V and 1 base from J, leaving 10 bases between. The CDR3 sequence is 14 residues long. Germline V CDR1 and CDR2: SNHLY, FYNNEI. CDR3 DNA: TGTGCCAGCAGTGGTGCAGGGGTTAACTATGGCTACACCTTC. Translated: CASSGAGVNYGYTF.

The V call is TRBV12-5, the J call TRBJ2-1, with 11 bases that match TRBD1. From germline, CDR1 is LGHNT and CDR2 FRNRAP. Germline trimming cut 1 base from V and 0 bases from J; bases unmatched to any gene: 8. CDR3 size: 19 residues. CDR3 amino acids: CASGLGDRGSRSSYNEQFF. CDR3 nucleotides: TGTGCTAGTGGTTTGGGGGACAGGGGGTCCCGAAGCTCCTACAATGAGCAGTTCTTC.

This clone was seen ten or more times. This chain connects TRBV7-6 to TRBJ1-1; 7 positions agree with TRBD1. V shed 5 bases and J 5 bases; nucleotides not matched to a gene: 5. Germline V gives CDR1 SGHVS, CDR2 FNYEAQ. The CDR3 spans 13 residues. The CDR3 is CASSVDRDTEAFF. The CDR3 DNA follows: TGTGCCAGCAGCGTTGACAGGGATACTGAAGCTTTCTTT.

The chain is built from TRBV5-4 and TRBJ1-2; possible D gene TRBD1, 5 bases. The germline gives CDR1 SGHNT, CDR2 YYREEE (reference sequence). The ends were cut back, 4 bases at V and 3 bases at J, with 13 bases in the middle. CDR3 length: 14 amino acids. The CDR3 loop is CASSLIGTHYGYTF. The CDR3 nucleotides are TGTGCCAGCAGCCTGATTGGGACCCACTATGGCTACACCTTC.

This clone was seen ten or more times. V gene TRBV5-1 combines with J gene TRBJ1-3; D unclear. This CDR3 is built from 14 residues. V lost 2 bases and J lost 3, with 9 bases in between. Germline V CDR1 and CDR2: SGHRS, YFSETQ. CDR3 nucleotides: TGCGCCAGCAGCTTTCGAGGGATTGGAAACACCATATATTTT. Its protein product is CASSFRGIGNTIYF.

The chain employs TRBV28 and TRBJ2-1, with a tentative D call TRBD2 (6 bases). Trimming left V 4 bases short and J 2 bases short, with 18 bases between. The CDR3 is 17 amino acids. CDR1 MDHEN and CDR2 SYDVKM come from the germline V gene. The CDR3 protein is CASSSQAGTSPYNEQFF. The CDR3, as DNA: TGTGCCAGCAGTTCGCAGGCCGGGACTTCGCCCTACAATGAGCAGTTCTTC.

The chain combines TRBV15 with TRBJ1-5, with 7 bases matching TRBD1. The CDR3 has 19 amino acids. Germline V lookup: CDR1 LNHNV, CDR2 YYDKDF (reference sequence). Trimming removed 1 base from V and 2 bases from J; junction bases left unmatched: 14. In nucleotides, the CDR3 is TGTGCCACCAGCAGAGGGAGCAGGGGGACATTTTTTCGCAATCAGCCCCAGCATTTT. This encodes CATSRGSRGTFFRNQPQHF.

This sequence joins TRBV9 and TRBJ1-6; a possible D gene is TRBD1 (6 bases). Germline V gene sequence: CDR1 SGDLS, CDR2 YYNGEE. V was pared by 4 bases and J by 8 bases, with 16 bases between. CDR3 length equals 15 residues. The CDR3 nucleotides are TGTGCCAGCAGCCCCCTACAGGGTGGGGATTCACCCCTCCACTTT. Translation: CASSPLQGGDSPLHF.

The CDR3, as DNA: TGTGCCAGCACCCCGCGTCCAGGGTCGAATGGCTACACCTTC. Protein: CASTPRPGSNGYTF. This sequence joins TRBV6-2 or TRBV6-3 and TRBJ1-2, with D maybe TRBD1 (5 bases). The CDR3 consists of 14 residues. Germline assignment: CDR1 MNHEY and CDR2 SVGEGT. V was shortened by 7 bases and J by 6 bases, with 18 bases between the two germline ends.

The chain employs TRBV28 and TRBJ1-1, with 8 bases identical to TRBD1. The germline CDR1 and CDR2 sequences are MDHEN and SYDVKM. V dropped 7 bases and J dropped 0; count of bases not matched to a gene: 4. The CDR3 covers 14 residues. CDR3 sequence (DNA): TGTGCCAGCACACGGGACAGGATGAACACTGAAGCTTTCTTT. This sequence encodes CASTRDRMNTEAFF.

The V gene is TRBV6-5, the J gene TRBJ2-3; 12 bases align to TRBD2. The CDR3 length is 14 residues. With 4 bases clipped from V and 4 bases from J, the junction kept 0 bases outside the gene matches. Per germline, CDR1 MNHEY and CDR2 SVGAGI. The chain's CDR3 is CASSSSGRADTQYF. CDR3 coding DNA: TGTGCCAGCAGTTCTAGCGGGAGGGCAGATACGCAGTATTTT.

This rearrangement joins TRBV27 to TRBJ1-2; TRBD1 agrees at 8 bases. The length of the CDR3 is 13 residues. CDR1 and CDR2 (germline): MNHEY, SMNVEV (reference sequence). V lost 4 bases, J lost 8 bases, and 6 bases stayed unmatched. The CDR3 spells CASSSTTGGGYTF. CDR3 DNA sequence: TGTGCCAGCAGTTCAACAACAGGGGGAGGCTACACCTTC.

The chain combines TRBV2 with TRBJ2-1; a weak D match, TRBD2 (5 bases). CDR3 length equals 13 residues. V lost 4 bases, J lost 1 base, and 5 bases lay in between. Germline V gene data show CDR1 as SNHLY and CDR2 as FYNNEI. The CDR3 loop reads CASSAGSYNEQFF. The DNA of the CDR3 is TGTGCCAGCAGTGCGGGATCCTACAATGAGCAGTTCTTC.

A few counts support this clone. Other DNA sequences within the sample encode an identical CDR3. The rearrangement links TRBV4-3 to TRBJ1-1; D is possibly TRBD1 (6 bases). V was cut by 4 bases and J by 8 bases, with 11 bases left in between. The CDR3 runs to 12 residues. CDR1 LGHNA and CDR2 YSLEER come from the germline V gene. Here the CDR3 reads CASSRVQGEAFF. The CDR3 DNA follows: TGCGCCAGCAGCCGCGTACAGGGAGAAGCTTTCTTT.

This sequence joins TRBV2 and TRBJ2-1; 15 bases agree with TRBD2. The CDR3 loop spans 15 amino acids. Germline lookup yields CDR1 SNHLY and CDR2 FYNNEI. V lost 6 bases, J lost 6 bases, and 3 bases stayed unmatched. The CDR3 DNA is TGTGCCAGCAGCGGACTAGCGGGAGGGGTCAATGAGCAGTTCTTC. Its translation is CASSGLAGGVNEQFF.

The V and J genes are TRBV7-9 and TRBJ1-5; D may be TRBD1 (5 bases). Trimming left V 5 bases short and J 2 bases short, with 10 bases between. The CDR3 is 14 amino acids. The germline V gene has CDR1 SEHNR and CDR2 FQNEAQ (reference sequence). The DNA of the CDR3 is TGTGCCAGCAGCCAGGGTTTTGGCAATCAGCCCCAGCATTTT. This sequence encodes CASSQGFGNQPQHF.

This clone was counted a few times. V is TRBV30 and J is TRBJ2-1; D ambiguous. The CDR3 contains 11 residues. The V end was cut by 0 bases, the J end by 8 bases, with 5 bases between. CDR1 is GTSNPN and CDR2 is SVGIG in the germline V gene (reference sequence). The CDR3 bases are TGTGCCTGGAGTGTACGTCATGAGCAGTTCTTC. It codes for CAWSVRHEQFF.

This clone was observed once. The chain combines TRBV27 with TRBJ2-1, with a possible D match to TRBD2 (5 bases). Trimming removed 10 bases at V and 0 bases at J, with 16 bases between. The length of the CDR3 is 15 residues. Germline CDR1 reads MNHEY; CDR2 reads SMNVEV (reference sequence). The CDR3 region is CATRPADLSYNEQFF. The CDR3 region has the DNA TGTGCCACCCGCCCAGCGGACCTCTCCTACAATGAGCAGTTCTTC.

The chain links TRBV7-3 to TRBJ2-7, with 9 positions matching TRBD1. Trimming took 4 bases from V and 2 from J; bases not matched to a gene: 6. Germline V gene sequence: CDR1 SGHTA, CDR2 FQGTGA. This CDR3 has 15 amino acids. The CDR3 sequence: CASSSAGTGPYEQYF. In DNA, the CDR3 is TGTGCCAGCAGCTCAGCCGGGACAGGGCCCTACGAGCAGTACTTC.

In this sample, this clone turned up once. V and J are TRBV5-1 and TRBJ2-1; TRBD2 agrees at 12 bases. J lost 8 bases, V lost 6 bases, and 9 bases had no gene match. The CDR3 runs to 15 residues. Germline V lookup: CDR1 SGHRS, CDR2 YFSETQ. This CDR3 reads CASNLLAGGRDEQFF. The DNA for the CDR3 is TGCGCCAGCAACCTACTAGCGGGGGGCCGTGATGAGCAGTTCTTC.

In DNA, the CDR3 is TGTGCCAGCTCACCCGGGACTAGCGGAGCCCTGGGGGAGCAGTTCTTC. Translating gives CASSPGTSGALGEQFF. The chain combines TRBV18 with TRBJ2-1, with 11 positions matching TRBD2. Germline V gene lookup returns CDR1 KGHSH and CDR2 LQKENI. V lost 3 bases to trimming and J lost 10 bases; unmatched junction nucleotides: 11. The CDR3 length is 16 residues.